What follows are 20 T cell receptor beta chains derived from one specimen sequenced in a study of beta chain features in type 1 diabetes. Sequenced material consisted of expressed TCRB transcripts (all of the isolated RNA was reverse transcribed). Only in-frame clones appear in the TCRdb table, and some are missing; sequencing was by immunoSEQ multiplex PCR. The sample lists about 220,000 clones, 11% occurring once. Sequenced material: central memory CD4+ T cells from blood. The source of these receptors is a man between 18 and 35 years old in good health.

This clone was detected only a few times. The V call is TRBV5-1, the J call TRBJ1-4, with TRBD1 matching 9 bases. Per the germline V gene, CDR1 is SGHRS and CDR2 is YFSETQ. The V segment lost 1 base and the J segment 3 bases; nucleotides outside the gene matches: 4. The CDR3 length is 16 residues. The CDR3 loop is CASSLMGQGSNEKLFF. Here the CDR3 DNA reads TGCGCCAGCAGCTTGATGGGACAGGGTTCTAATGAAAAACTGTTTTTT.

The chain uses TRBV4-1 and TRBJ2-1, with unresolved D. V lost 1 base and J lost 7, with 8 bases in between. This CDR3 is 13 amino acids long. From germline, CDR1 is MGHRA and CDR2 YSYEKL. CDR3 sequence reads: CASSQGYSNEQFF. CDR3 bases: TGCGCCAGCAGCCAAGGCTACTCGAATGAGCAGTTCTTC.

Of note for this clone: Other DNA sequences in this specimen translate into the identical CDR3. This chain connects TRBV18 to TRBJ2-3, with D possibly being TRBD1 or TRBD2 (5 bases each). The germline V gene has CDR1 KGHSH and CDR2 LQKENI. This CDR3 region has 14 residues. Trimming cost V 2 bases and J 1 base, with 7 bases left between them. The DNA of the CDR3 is TGTGCCAGCTCACCAGGGACCGGCACAGATACGCAGTATTTT. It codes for CASSPGTGTDTQYF.

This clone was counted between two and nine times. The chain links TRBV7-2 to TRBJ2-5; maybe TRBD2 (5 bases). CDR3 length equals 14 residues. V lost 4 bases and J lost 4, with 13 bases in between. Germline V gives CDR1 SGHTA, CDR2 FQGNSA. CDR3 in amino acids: CASSSGFEGETQYF. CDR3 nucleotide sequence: TGTGCCAGCAGCTCGGGATTCGAAGGAGAGACCCAGTACTTC.

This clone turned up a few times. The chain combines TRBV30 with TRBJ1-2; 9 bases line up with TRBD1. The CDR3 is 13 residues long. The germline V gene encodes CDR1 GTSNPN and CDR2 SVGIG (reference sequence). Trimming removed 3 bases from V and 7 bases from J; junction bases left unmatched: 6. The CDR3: CAWRWDRVAGYTF. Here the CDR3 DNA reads TGTGCCTGGAGATGGGACAGGGTTGCTGGCTACACCTTC.

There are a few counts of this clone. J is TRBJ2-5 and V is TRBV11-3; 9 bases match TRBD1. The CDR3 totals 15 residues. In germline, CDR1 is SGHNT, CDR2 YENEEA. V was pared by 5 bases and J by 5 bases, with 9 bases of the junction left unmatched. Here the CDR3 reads CASSPTGTGSETQYF. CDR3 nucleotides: TGTGCCAGCAGCCCCACCGGGACAGGGAGCGAGACCCAGTACTTC.

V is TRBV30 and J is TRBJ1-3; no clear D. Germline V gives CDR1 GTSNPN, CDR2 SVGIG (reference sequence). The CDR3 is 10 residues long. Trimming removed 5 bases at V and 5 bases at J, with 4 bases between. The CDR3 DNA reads TGTGCCTGGGGGAGAAACACCATATATTTT. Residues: CAWGRNTIYF.

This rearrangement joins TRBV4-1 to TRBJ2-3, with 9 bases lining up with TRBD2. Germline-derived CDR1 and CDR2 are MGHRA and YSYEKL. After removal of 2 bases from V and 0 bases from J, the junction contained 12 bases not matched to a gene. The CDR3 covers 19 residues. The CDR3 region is CASSQLTGLAYGSTDTQYF. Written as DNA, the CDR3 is TGCGCCAGCAGCCAACTAACCGGACTAGCGTACGGAAGCACAGATACGCAGTATTTT.

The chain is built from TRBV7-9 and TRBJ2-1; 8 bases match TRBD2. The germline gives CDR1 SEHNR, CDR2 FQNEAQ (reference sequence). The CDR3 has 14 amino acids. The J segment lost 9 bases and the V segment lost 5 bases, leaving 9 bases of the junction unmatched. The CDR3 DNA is TGTGCCAGCAGCCGGGAGGGGAGTAGGACTGAGCAGTTCTTC. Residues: CASSREGSRTEQFF.

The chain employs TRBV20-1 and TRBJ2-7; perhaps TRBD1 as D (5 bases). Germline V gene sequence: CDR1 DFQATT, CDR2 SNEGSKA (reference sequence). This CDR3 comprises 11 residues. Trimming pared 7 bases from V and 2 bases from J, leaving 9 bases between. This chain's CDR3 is CSVRGPYEQYF. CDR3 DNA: TGCAGTGTAAGGGGTCCCTACGAGCAGTACTTC.

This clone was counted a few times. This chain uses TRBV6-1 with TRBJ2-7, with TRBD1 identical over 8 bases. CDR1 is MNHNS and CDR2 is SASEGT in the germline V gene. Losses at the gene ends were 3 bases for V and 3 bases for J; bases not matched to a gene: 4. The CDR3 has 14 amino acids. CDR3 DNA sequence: TGTGCCAGCAGTGACCGGACAGGGAGCTACGAGCAGTACTTC. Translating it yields CASSDRTGSYEQYF.

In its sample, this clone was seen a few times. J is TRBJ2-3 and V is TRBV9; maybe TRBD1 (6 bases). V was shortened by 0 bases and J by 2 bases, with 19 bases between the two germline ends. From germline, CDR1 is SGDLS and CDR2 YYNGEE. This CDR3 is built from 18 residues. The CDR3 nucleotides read TGTGCCAGCAGCGTAGACTACCGGCAGGGGATCCACACAGATACGCAGTATTTT. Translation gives CASSVDYRQGIHTDTQYF. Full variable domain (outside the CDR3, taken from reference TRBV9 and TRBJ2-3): DSGVTQTPKHLITATGQRVTLRCSPRSGDLSVYWYQQSLDQGLQFLIQYYNGEERAKGNILERFSAQQFPDLHSELNLSSLELGDSALYFCASSVDYRQGIHTDTQYFGPGTRLTVL.

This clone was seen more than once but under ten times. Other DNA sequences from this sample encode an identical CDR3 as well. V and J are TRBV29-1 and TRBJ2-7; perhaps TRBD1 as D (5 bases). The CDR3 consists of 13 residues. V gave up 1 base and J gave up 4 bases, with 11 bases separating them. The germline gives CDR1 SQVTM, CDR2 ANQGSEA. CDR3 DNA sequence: TGCAGCGTTGAAGGGCAGGGTAGGTACGAGCAGTACTTC. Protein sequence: CSVEGQGRYEQYF.

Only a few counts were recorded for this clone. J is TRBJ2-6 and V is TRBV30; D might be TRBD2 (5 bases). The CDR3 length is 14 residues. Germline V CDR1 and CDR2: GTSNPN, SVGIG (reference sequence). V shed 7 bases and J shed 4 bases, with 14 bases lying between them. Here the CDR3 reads CAFNRGGGANVLTF. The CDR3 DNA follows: TGTGCCTTCAACCGGGGTGGAGGGGCCAACGTCCTGACTTTC.

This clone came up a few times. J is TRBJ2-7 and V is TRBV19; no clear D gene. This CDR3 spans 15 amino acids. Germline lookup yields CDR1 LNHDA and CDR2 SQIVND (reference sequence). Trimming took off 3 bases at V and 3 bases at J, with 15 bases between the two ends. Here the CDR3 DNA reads TGTGCCAGTAGTATGGGCCCAGGTGAAAGCTACGAGCAGTACTTC. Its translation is CASSMGPGESYEQYF.

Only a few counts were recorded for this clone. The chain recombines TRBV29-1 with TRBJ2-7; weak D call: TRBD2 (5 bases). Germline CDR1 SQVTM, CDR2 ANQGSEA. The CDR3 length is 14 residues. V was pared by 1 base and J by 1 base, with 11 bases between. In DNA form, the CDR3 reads TGCAGCGTTGAAGGGCCCAGAGGGTCCTACGAGCAGTACTTC. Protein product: CSVEGPRGSYEQYF.

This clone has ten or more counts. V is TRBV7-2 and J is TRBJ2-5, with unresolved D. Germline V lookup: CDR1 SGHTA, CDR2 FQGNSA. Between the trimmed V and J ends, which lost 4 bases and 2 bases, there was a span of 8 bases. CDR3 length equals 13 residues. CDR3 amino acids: CASSYRIQETQYF. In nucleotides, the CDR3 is TGTGCCAGCAGCTATAGGATACAAGAGACCCAGTACTTC.

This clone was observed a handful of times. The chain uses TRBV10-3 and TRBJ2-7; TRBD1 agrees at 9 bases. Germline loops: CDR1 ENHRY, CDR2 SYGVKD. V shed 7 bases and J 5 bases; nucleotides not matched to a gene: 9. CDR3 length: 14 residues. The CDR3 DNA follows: TGTGCCATCAACCCGGGACAGGGTCGTAACGAGCAGTACTTC. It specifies CAINPGQGRNEQYF.

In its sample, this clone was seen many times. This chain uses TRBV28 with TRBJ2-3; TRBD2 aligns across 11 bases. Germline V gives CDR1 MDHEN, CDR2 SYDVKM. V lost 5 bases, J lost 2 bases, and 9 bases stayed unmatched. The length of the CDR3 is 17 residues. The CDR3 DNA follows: TGTGCCAGCAGTACAATATTGGGACTAGCGGACACAGATACGCAGTATTTT. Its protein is CASSTILGLADTDTQYF.

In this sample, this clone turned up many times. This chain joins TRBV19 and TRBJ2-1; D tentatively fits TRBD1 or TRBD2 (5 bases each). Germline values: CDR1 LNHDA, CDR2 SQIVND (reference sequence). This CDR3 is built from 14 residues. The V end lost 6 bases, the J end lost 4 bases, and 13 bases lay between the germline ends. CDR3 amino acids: CASSLGTGYNEQFF. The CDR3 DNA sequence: TGTGCCAGTAGCCTCGGGACGGGGTACAATGAGCAGTTCTTC.